This T cell receptor (beta chain) was identified in a study of T cell changes during pregnancy in multiple sclerosis. The data were produced by immunoSEQ multiplex PCR, yet TCRdb's version contains in-frame clones alone and is incomplete. The table records around 51,000 clones, roughly 94% of them present only once. Per the germline V gene, CDR1 is MNHEY and CDR2 is SVGAGI. Deletions cut 2 bases from V and 8 bases from J, with 15 bases between. The CDR3 totals 14 residues. The material was CD4+ T cells from peripheral blood mononuclear cells, obtained in the second trimester of pregnancy. The clonotype originates from a female donor with multiple sclerosis, enrolled in a pregnancy study. The chain is built from TRBV6-5 and TRBJ1-2; TRBD1 is a possible D gene (6 bases). The CDR3 DNA sequence: TGTGCCAGCAGTTACGAGGTGGGGGCTAGGGGCTACACCTTC. Its protein product is CASSYEVGARGYTF.